These 28 T cell receptor beta chains share one sample of origin, sequenced in a study of T cell clonotyping in hematopoietic cell transplantation. Clones were read by immunoSEQ multiplex PCR, and TCRdb kept only the in-frame ones, dropping some. This table holds some 15,000 clones, about 90% found once. The sample was peripheral blood mononuclear cells. The receptors stem from a man in his forties or fifties in good health. Some clones in this sample may be carry-over from other donors' samples.

The chain is built from TRBV10-3 and TRBJ2-3; 9 positions match TRBD2. With V trimmed by 4 bases and J by 5 bases, 7 bases remained unmatched. The CDR3 has 15 amino acids. CDR1 and CDR2 (germline): ENHRY, SYGVKD. CDR3 nucleotides: TGTGCCATCAGTGGCGGTAGCGGGGGTAGAGATACGCAGTATTTT. As protein: CAISGGSGGRDTQYF.

This clone was picked up a small number of times. This rearrangement joins TRBV7-3 to TRBJ1-5; no clear D. Per germline, CDR1 SGHTA and CDR2 FQGTGA. Trimming shortened V by 0 bases and J by 3 bases, and 3 bases separated the two germline ends. CDR3 length: 13 amino acids. This CDR3 is CASSLTHNQPQHF. DNA of the CDR3: TGTGCCAGCAGCTTAACCCACAATCAGCCCCAGCATTTT.

The J gene is TRBJ1-6, the V gene TRBV27, with D hard to call. Trimming stripped 3 bases from V and 7 bases from J, with 4 bases between. CDR1 and CDR2 (germline): MNHEY, SMNVEV (reference sequence). The CDR3 has 12 amino acids. CDR3 region: CASSFLNSPLHF. CDR3 nucleotides: TGTGCCAGCAGTTTCCTCAATTCACCCCTCCACTTT.

CDR3 residues: CASSLQSSYNSPLHF. The CDR3 DNA reads TGCGCCAGCAGCCTGCAGAGCTCCTATAATTCACCCCTCCACTTT. The V and J genes are TRBV4-1 and TRBJ1-6; D gene unclear. The CDR3 runs to 15 residues. Trimming left V 4 bases short and J 0 bases short, with 7 bases between. CDR1 and CDR2 (germline): MGHRA, YSYEKL.

This clone was seen only a few times. The chain employs TRBV25-1 and TRBJ1-3, with 7 bases aligning to TRBD1. V trimming: 4 bases; J trimming: 3 bases; junction bases outside the gene matches: 6. The CDR3 consists of 15 residues. In germline, CDR1 is MGHDK, CDR2 SYGVNS. In nucleotides, the CDR3 is TGTGCCAGCAGTGGTCGACAGGGAGGTGGAAACACCATATATTTT. Amino acids: CASSGRQGGGNTIYF.

This clone was recorded once. This chain uses TRBV25-1 with TRBJ1-5; a weak D match, TRBD1 (5 bases). Looked up from germline, CDR1 is MGHDK and CDR2 is SYGVNS. This CDR3 has 14 amino acids. The germline V and J ends were trimmed by 1 base and 5 bases, with 9 bases remaining between them. The CDR3: CASSEWQGDQPQHF. The CDR3 region has the DNA TGTGCCAGCAGTGAATGGCAGGGAGATCAGCCCCAGCATTTT.

V is TRBV28 and J is TRBJ2-7; 7 bases fit TRBD2. J gave up 2 bases and V 7 bases, and 2 bases lay outside the gene matches. The CDR3 runs 12 residues. In germline, CDR1 is MDHEN, CDR2 SYDVKM. The CDR3 DNA is TGTGCCAGCACTAGCGGAACCTACGAGCAGTACTTC. It yields the protein CASTSGTYEQYF.

The chain has TRBV6-5 and TRBJ1-2; D might be TRBD1 (5 bases). Germline CDR1 reads MNHEY; CDR2 reads SVGAGI. The CDR3 covers 11 residues. Trimming took off 8 bases at V and 11 bases at J, with 15 bases between the two ends. CDR3 loop: CASGLLDKYTF. The DNA of the CDR3 is TGTGCCAGCGGGCTCCTGGACAAATACACCTTC.

The CDR3 here is CAWSVWQINEKLFF. The CDR3 nucleotides are TGTGCCTGGAGTGTTTGGCAGATAAATGAAAAACTGTTTTTT. The chain combines TRBV30 with TRBJ1-4, with unresolved D. Per germline, CDR1 GTSNPN and CDR2 SVGIG (reference sequence). V gave up 0 bases and J gave up 5 bases, with 10 bases separating them. The CDR3 totals 14 residues.

The V call is TRBV13, the J call TRBJ1-2, with TRBD1 identical over 8 bases. This CDR3 has 13 residues. CDR1 PRHDT and CDR2 FYEKMQ come from the germline V gene (reference sequence). V lost 5 bases and J lost 5; bases outside the gene matches: 4. The chain's CDR3 is CASSTGQEYGYTF. The CDR3 DNA reads TGTGCCAGCAGCACGGGACAGGAGTATGGCTACACCTTC.

This chain connects TRBV28 to TRBJ1-6; 7 nucleotides agree with TRBD1. V shed 3 bases, J shed 11 bases, and the junction held 7 bases outside the gene matches. CDR1 and CDR2 from the germline V gene are MDHEN and SYDVKM. CDR3 size: 14 residues. CDR3 loop: CASSLQGVSPPLHF. DNA for the CDR3: TGTGCCAGCAGTTTGCAGGGGGTGTCGCCACCCCTCCACTTT.

The chain joins TRBV6-5 to TRBJ1-1; D uncertain. Looked up from germline, CDR1 is MNHEY and CDR2 is SVGAGI. The CDR3 extends over 15 amino acids. The V and J ends lost 2 bases and 2 bases respectively, with 12 bases between them. The CDR3 sequence: CASSYNVGYNTEAFF. CDR3 in DNA: TGTGCCAGCAGTTACAATGTCGGTTATAACACTGAAGCTTTCTTT.

The genes are TRBV30 and TRBJ2-1; 9 bases line up with TRBD2. Looked up from germline, CDR1 is GTSNPN and CDR2 is SVGIG (reference sequence). Trimming removed 3 bases from V and 4 bases from J; junction bases left unmatched: 7. The CDR3 is 15 residues long. The CDR3 loop reads CAWRLGGGAYNEQFF. CDR3 nucleotide sequence: TGTGCCTGGAGATTGGGCGGGGGGGCATACAATGAGCAGTTCTTC.

CDR3 sequence (DNA): TGTGCCAGCAGCTTGTCCGGGACAGAGAACTACGAGCAGTACTTC. The encoded protein is CASSLSGTENYEQYF. This chain joins TRBV5-6 and TRBJ2-7; 7 bases line up with TRBD1. Germline assignment: CDR1 SGHDT and CDR2 YYEEEE. This CDR3 spans 15 amino acids. Unmatched junction bases numbered 7, after V lost 1 base and J lost 3 bases.

The genes are TRBV30 and TRBJ1-2, with 7 bases matching TRBD1. Trimming took 7 bases from V and 4 from J; bases not matched to a gene: 9. The CDR3 has 13 amino acids. From germline, CDR1 is GTSNPN and CDR2 SVGIG (reference sequence). DNA for the CDR3: TGTGCCTCTGCGCCGGGACAGTCCTATGGCTACACCTTC. Amino acid sequence: CASAPGQSYGYTF.

The gene calls are TRBV29-1 and TRBJ2-7; perhaps TRBD1 as D (6 bases). The ends were cut back, 5 bases at V and 5 bases at J, with 19 bases in the middle. The CDR3 extends over 14 amino acids. Looked up from germline, CDR1 is SQVTM and CDR2 is ANQGSEA. DNA for the CDR3: TGCAGCGTTAAGTTTAACAGGGTCCTCGACGAGCAGTACTTC. It encodes CSVKFNRVLDEQYF.

This clone was seen a single time. The chain is built from TRBV6-1 and TRBJ2-7, with TRBD1 matching over 7 bases. Germline CDR1 reads MNHNS; CDR2 reads SASEGT. The J segment lost 5 bases and the V segment lost 4 bases, leaving 8 bases of the junction unmatched. This CDR3 spans 14 amino acids. The CDR3 DNA sequence: TGTGCCAGCAGTGGCAGGGGGACGGGGAACGAGCAGTACTTC. Protein: CASSGRGTGNEQYF.

V is TRBV19 and J is TRBJ1-3; perhaps TRBD1 as D (6 bases). Trimming removed 11 bases from V and 1 base from J, with 18 bases in between. The CDR3 runs 15 residues. CDR1 is LNHDA and CDR2 is SQIVND in the germline V gene (reference sequence). The CDR3 coding sequence is TGTGCCTCCCGTATGGGACAAAATTCTGGAAACACCATATATTTT. The encoded protein is CASRMGQNSGNTIYF.

V gene TRBV1 combines with J gene TRBJ2-2; the D call of TRBD1 is as the table states it, not checked on the DNA. TRBV1 is termed a pseudogene. The CDR3 runs to 15 residues. DNA for the CDR3: TGCACCAGCAGCCGCAGGGATTCGAACACCGGGGAGCTGTTTTTT. Amino acid sequence: CTSSRRDSNTGELFF.

This sequence joins TRBV28 and TRBJ1-1; 8 bases are shared with TRBD1. The CDR3 loop spans 14 amino acids. Trimming took 6 bases from V and 5 from J; bases not matched to a gene: 8. The germline V gene encodes CDR1 MDHEN and CDR2 SYDVKM. This CDR3 reads CASSPGTGGTEAFF. As DNA, the CDR3 is TGTGCCAGCAGCCCGGGGACAGGTGGGACTGAAGCTTTCTTT.

The chain joins TRBV7-2 to TRBJ2-7; no firm D call. V was shortened by 1 base and J by 3 bases, with 4 bases between the two germline ends. Germline V lookup: CDR1 SGHTA, CDR2 FQGNSA. The CDR3 is 12 residues long. Written as DNA, the CDR3 is TGTGCCAGCAGCTTAGTGGTCTACGAGCAGTACTTC. Amino acid sequence: CASSLVVYEQYF.

This chain uses TRBV29-1 with TRBJ1-3; D might be TRBD1 (5 bases). Germline values: CDR1 SQVTM, CDR2 ANQGSEA. This CDR3 spans 14 amino acids. V lost 7 bases and J 0 bases, leaving 13 bases between the germline ends. The CDR3 sequence is CSACVGTSGNTIYF. The CDR3 nucleotides read TGCAGCGCGTGTGTAGGGACCTCTGGAAACACCATATATTTT.

This rearrangement joins TRBV4-3 to TRBJ2-5; D ambiguous. The CDR3 spans 15 residues. Germline V gene lookup returns CDR1 LGHNA and CDR2 YSLEER. V shed 0 bases and J shed 5 bases, with 13 bases lying between them. The CDR3 DNA follows: TGCGCCAGCAGCCAAGATTTTACTGCGATGGAGACCCAGTACTTC. Translated: CASSQDFTAMETQYF.

The genes are TRBV30 and TRBJ1-6, with no clear D. CDR3 length: 13 residues. V was cut by 0 bases and J by 4 bases, with 4 bases left in between. Germline values: CDR1 GTSNPN, CDR2 SVGIG (reference sequence). Written as DNA, the CDR3 is TGTGCCTGGAGTGTACTGTATAATTCACCCCTCCACTTT. Protein: CAWSVLYNSPLHF.

The J gene is TRBJ2-1, the V gene TRBV4-3, with 8 bases matching TRBD1. Germline V lookup: CDR1 LGHNA, CDR2 YSLEER. The CDR3 is 14 amino acids. V was pared by 2 bases and J by 10 bases, with 7 bases of the junction left unmatched. DNA of the CDR3: TGCGCCAGCAGCCAACGTAGACAGGGGCAAGAGCAGTTCTTC. This translates into CASSQRRQGQEQFF.

V is TRBV28 and J is TRBJ2-5; maybe TRBD1 (6 bases). The CDR3 consists of 15 residues. Trimming cost V 5 bases and J 7 bases, with 20 bases left between them. Germline lookup yields CDR1 MDHEN and CDR2 SYDVKM. This CDR3 reads CASSPPGHKWGTQYF. The DNA of the CDR3 is TGTGCCAGCAGTCCCCCGGGACACAAATGGGGGACCCAGTACTTC.

In its sample, this clone was seen a few times. This chain links TRBV2 with TRBJ1-3, with 8 bases that match TRBD1. The V gene end was trimmed by 1 base and the J gene end by 4 bases; junction bases not matched to a gene: 9. The CDR3 sequence is 17 residues long. The germline V gene has CDR1 SNHLY and CDR2 FYNNEI. The DNA for the CDR3 is TGTGCCAGCAGTGAAGTGGTGACAGGGGCTCCCGGAAACACCATATATTTT. Protein: CASSEVVTGAPGNTIYF.

There are a few counts of this clone. V is TRBV5-4 and J is TRBJ2-1; the D gene could be TRBD1 or TRBD2 (5 bases each). CDR1 SGHNT and CDR2 YYREEE come from the germline V gene (reference sequence). The CDR3 is 13 residues long. V was pared by 4 bases and J by 8 bases, with 13 bases between. CDR3 loop: CASSDSVGDEQFF. The CDR3 DNA reads as TGTGCCAGCAGCGACAGCGTGGGGGATGAGCAGTTCTTC.